A single sample gave rise to the 22 T cell receptor beta chains below, sequenced in a study of monozygotic twins with inflammatory bowel disease. One entry per CDR3 protein, without DNA, is what TCRdb gives after re-calling the 5' RACE reads. The sample's table shows about 330,000 distinct CDR3 sequences. The sample comprised blood. All receptors come from a human donor with ulcerative colitis or Crohn's disease, or a healthy co-twin of an affected twin (not recorded which).

This chain uses TRBV20-1 with TRBJ2-5; TCRdb indicates TRBD2, and absent DNA this call remains unverified. CDR3 size: 15 residues. Germline V gives CDR1 DFQATT, CDR2 SNEGSKA (reference sequence). CDR3 sequence: CSAYRLADYQETQYF.

The rearrangement uses TRBV12-3 or TRBV12-4 and TRBJ2-3; the TRBD2 assignment by TCRdb is unverifiable without DNA. This CDR3 is 14 amino acids long. This CDR3 reads CASRTSGNTDTQYF.

J is TRBJ1-1 and V is TRBV7-2. There are 14 residues in the CDR3. CDR1 SGHTA and CDR2 FQGNSA come from the germline V gene. CDR3 sequence: CASSVYREGTEAFF.

The chain has TRBV12-3 or TRBV12-4 and TRBJ2-7; checking the TCRdb D call of TRBD1 is not possible without DNA. The CDR3 covers 15 residues. CDR3 sequence: CASSWDTSSSYEQYF.

V usage is TRBV20-1 and J usage is TRBJ2-7; TCRdb's D call, TRBD1, is unchecked because there is no DNA. This CDR3 region has 15 residues. CDR1 is DFQATT and CDR2 is SNEGSKA in the germline V gene (reference sequence). The CDR3 loop reads CSARSGTGGFYEQYF.

The chain has TRBV6-1 and TRBJ1-4. Germline CDR1 is MNHNS and CDR2 is SASEGT. The CDR3 is 15 residues long. CDR3 loop: CATKRGALLDEKLFF.

The chain uses TRBV4-1 and TRBJ1-1; lacking DNA, the TRBD1 call made by TCRdb goes unchecked. This CDR3 spans 11 amino acids. Germline V gene data show CDR1 as MGHRA and CDR2 as YSYEKL. The CDR3 is CASSRGQGAFF.

The chain carries TRBV12-3 or TRBV12-4 and TRBJ1-5; lacking DNA, the TRBD1 call made by TCRdb goes unchecked. This CDR3 region has 14 residues. CDR3 in amino acids: CASSLRGQNQPQHF.

This chain uses TRBV4-2 with TRBJ1-2; with no DNA, the TCRdb D assignment of TRBD1 cannot be verified. This CDR3 comprises 16 residues. Germline CDR1 and CDR2: LGHNA and YNFKEQ. Here the CDR3 reads CASSQFWSDRDGGYTF.

The chain combines TRBV7-3 with TRBJ2-3; TCRdb designates TRBD1, a call that cannot be tested without DNA. CDR1 and CDR2 (germline): SGHTA, FQGTGA. The CDR3 consists of 16 residues. CDR3 region: CASSLMGGFGADTQYF.

The rearrangement uses TRBV5-1 and TRBJ2-2; no DNA is available, so the TRBD2 call from TCRdb remains unchecked. The CDR3 length is 16 residues. Germline CDR1 is SGHRS and CDR2 is YFSETQ. The CDR3 sequence: CASRGGLAGNTGELFF.

This chain joins TRBV20-1 and TRBJ1-1; TCRdb reports TRBD1, a call that lacks DNA to check it against. From germline, CDR1 is DFQATT and CDR2 SNEGSKA (reference sequence). The CDR3 runs 13 residues. This chain's CDR3 is CSAASGARTEAFF.

This chain's CDR3 is CASSQHGGLAGKRWQFF. The chain links TRBV4-3 to TRBJ2-1; with no DNA, the TCRdb D assignment of TRBD2 cannot be verified. The CDR3 consists of 17 residues. The germline V gene has CDR1 LGHNA and CDR2 YSLEER.

This sequence joins TRBV7-3 and TRBJ2-3; without DNA, the TCRdb call of TRBD2 cannot be checked. Per germline, CDR1 SGHTA and CDR2 FQGTGA. This CDR3 comprises 17 residues. The chain's CDR3 is CASSLAPHTGTRDTQYF.

The chain combines TRBV20-1 with TRBJ2-7; the D call from TCRdb, TRBD1, cannot be confirmed without DNA. In germline, CDR1 is DFQATT, CDR2 SNEGSKA (reference sequence). The CDR3 consists of 13 residues. CDR3 protein: CSAVPDRVNEQYF.

V and J are TRBV5-1 and TRBJ2-3; without DNA, the TCRdb call of TRBD2 cannot be checked. The CDR3 contains 14 residues. CDR1 SGHRS and CDR2 YFSETQ come from the germline V gene. The CDR3 loop is CASCLAGPTDTQYF.

The rearrangement joins TRBV5-1 to TRBJ1-6. The CDR3 consists of 13 residues. Germline V gene data show CDR1 as SGHRS and CDR2 as YFSETQ. The CDR3 sequence is CASSHRDNSPLHF.

V is TRBV28 and J is TRBJ2-7. Per germline, CDR1 MDHEN and CDR2 SYDVKM. The CDR3 extends over 11 amino acids. The CDR3 loop reads CASSVGRLQYF.

The chain uses TRBV20-1 and TRBJ2-2. The CDR3 sequence is 14 residues long. The germline V gene encodes CDR1 DFQATT and CDR2 SNEGSKA (reference sequence). The CDR3 spells CSARPYANTGELFF.

CDR3 sequence: CASTSVKGGETQYF. The gene calls are TRBV5-4 and TRBJ2-5; TCRdb designates TRBD2, a call that cannot be tested without DNA. This CDR3 is 14 amino acids long. From germline, CDR1 is SGHNT and CDR2 YYREEE (reference sequence).

V and J are TRBV3-1 and TRBJ2-7; TCRdb designates TRBD2, a call that cannot be tested without DNA. The CDR3 covers 14 residues. Per the germline V gene, CDR1 is LGHDT and CDR2 is YNNKEL (reference sequence). CDR3 amino acids: CASSQRSGNHEQYF.

The J gene is TRBJ2-5, the V gene TRBV29-1; TCRdb outputs TRBD2, but without DNA this stays unchecked. This CDR3 has 15 residues. Germline CDR1 reads SQVTM; CDR2 reads ANQGSEA. The CDR3 loop reads CSATRASGSKGTQYF.